This T cell receptor beta chain is drawn from a study of cytomegalovirus exposure and HLA in healthy donors. Findings and caveats of the study: Later analysis placed DRB1 highest and HLA-C lowest in TCR association rates, which differed by HLA locus. A later analysis linked a missense DCLRE1C variant to TCR beta V- and J-gene trimming.

Primers: 60 Vbeta forward and 13 Jbeta reverse. Clones were read by immunoSEQ multiplex PCR, and TCRdb kept only the in-frame ones, dropping some. The table has 79,000 or so clones, 79% seen once. Germline lookup yields CDR1 SGDLS and CDR2 YYNGEE. CDR3 length equals 13 residues. Trimming pared 5 bases from V and 6 bases from J, leaving 12 bases between. As regards this clone: Its antigen is undetermined.

Specimen: PBMCs. This receptor was obtained from a woman in her 40s in good health and CMV-seropositive. The V call is TRBV9, the J call TRBJ2-1, with D possibly matching TRBD2 (5 bases). The CDR3 nucleotides are TGTGCCAGCAGTAGTTCTGGGAGCAATGAGCAGTTCTTC. The encoded protein is CASSSSGSNEQFF.